The 16 T cell receptor beta chains below were found in one sample sequenced in a study of blood T cell repertoires in COVID-19. Profiling relied on immunoSEQ multiplex PCR, and the TCRdb table lists in-frame clones only, not all of them. The sample holds about 130,000 clones, approximately 85% seen once. Sample: peripheral blood. All receptors come from a human donor in a cohort sampled during active COVID-19.

The V and J genes are TRBV15 and TRBJ1-1, with D possibly matching TRBD1 (5 bases). Germline V lookup: CDR1 LNHNV, CDR2 YYDKDF (reference sequence). The CDR3 spans 14 residues. V was clipped by 5 bases and J by 0 bases, with 10 bases between them. CDR3 sequence reads: CATSPTALNTEAFF. DNA of the CDR3: TGTGCCACCAGCCCGACAGCGTTGAACACTGAAGCTTTCTTT.

The chain couples TRBV7-9 to TRBJ2-1; D perhaps matches TRBD2 (6 bases). V dropped 7 bases and J dropped 4 bases, with 17 bases sitting between them. This CDR3 has 15 amino acids. Germline V gene lookup returns CDR1 SEHNR and CDR2 FQNEAQ (reference sequence). The CDR3 sequence: CASNSGTGGYNEQFF. The CDR3 DNA follows: TGTGCCAGCAACTCCGGGACTGGGGGTTACAATGAGCAGTTCTTC.

This chain connects TRBV7-3 to TRBJ2-1; tentative D call: TRBD1 (5 bases). This CDR3 spans 13 amino acids. V lost 4 bases, J lost 9 bases, and 13 bases lay in between. Germline values: CDR1 SGHTA, CDR2 FQGTGA. CDR3 bases: TGTGCCAGCAGCTCACCAGGGTCCCCTGAGCAGTTCTTC. Its protein is CASSSPGSPEQFF.

CDR3 sequence: CASSLMGGNTPTYNSPLHF. The CDR3 nucleotides are TGTGCCAGCAGCTTGATGGGCGGGAACACCCCCACCTATAATTCACCCCTCCACTTT. This sequence joins TRBV5-4 and TRBJ1-6, with D hard to call. V dropped 1 base and J dropped 2 bases, with 19 bases sitting between them. The V gene's germline CDR1 is SGHNT and CDR2 YYREEE (reference sequence). The CDR3 has 19 amino acids. The variable domain in full, with the rest retrieved from reference TRBV5-4 and TRBJ1-6, is ETGVTQSPTHLIKTRGQQVTLRCSSQSGHNTVSWYQQALGQGPQFIFQYYREEENGRGNFPPRFSGLQFPNYSSELNVNALELDDSALYLCASSLMGGNTPTYNSPLHFGNGTRLTVT.

The rearrangement links TRBV6-6 to TRBJ2-7; a possible D gene is TRBD1 (6 bases). Trimming removed 6 bases from V and 2 bases from J, with 11 bases in between. Germline lookup yields CDR1 MNHNY and CDR2 SVGAGI (reference sequence). This CDR3 region has 13 residues. The CDR3 sequence: CASSRTETYEQYF. The CDR3 DNA reads as TGTGCCAGCAGCCGGACAGAGACCTACGAGCAGTACTTC.

The chain carries TRBV5-5 and TRBJ2-3; D perhaps matches TRBD1 (5 bases). CDR1 and CDR2 from the germline V gene are SGHKS and YYEKEE (reference sequence). The CDR3 length is 13 residues. V lost 2 bases to trimming and J lost 5 bases, with 9 bases between them. The CDR3, as DNA: TGTGCCAGCAGCTTTCAGGGCGGAGATACGCAGTATTTT. Its translation: CASSFQGGDTQYF.

The V and J genes are TRBV7-2 and TRBJ1-3, with a weak D call TRBD1 (5 bases). The CDR3 covers 17 residues. CDR1 is SGHTA, CDR2 FQGNSA, per germline. Deletions cut 1 base from V and 4 bases from J, with 17 bases between. The CDR3 DNA is TGTGCCAGCAGCTTAGGTCTGGGGCCCTCAGGGGGAAACACCATATATTTT. It encodes CASSLGLGPSGGNTIYF.

The rearrangement joins TRBV30 to TRBJ1-4; D not certain. Germline CDR1 GTSNPN, CDR2 SVGIG (reference sequence). This CDR3 region has 13 residues. Trimming removed 3 bases at V and 0 bases at J, with 5 bases between. The CDR3 nucleotides read TGTGCCTGGAGGAGCTCAACTAATGAAAAACTGTTTTTT. Translating gives CAWRSSTNEKLFF.

The chain uses TRBV5-6 and TRBJ2-7; 8 nucleotides align to TRBD2. Germline lookup yields CDR1 SGHDT and CDR2 YYEEEE. The CDR3 contains 17 residues. V was pared by 2 bases and J by 7 bases, with 17 bases of the junction left unmatched. The CDR3 DNA reads as TGTGCCAGCAGCTTTCGGACTAGCCGGGTCTACCCTCGGGAGCAGTACTTC. Protein sequence: CASSFRTSRVYPREQYF.

Only one count was recorded for this clone. The V call is TRBV5-1, the J call TRBJ2-5, with TRBD2 matching 10 bases. V lost 5 bases to trimming and J lost 2 bases; unmatched junction nucleotides: 3. The germline gives CDR1 SGHRS, CDR2 YFSETQ. This CDR3 is built from 14 residues. The CDR3 region is CASRGLAVQETQYF. In nucleotides, the CDR3 is TGCGCCAGCAGAGGACTAGCGGTACAAGAGACCCAGTACTTC.

The chain couples TRBV4-3 to TRBJ2-1; D perhaps matches TRBD2 (5 bases). CDR3 length: 14 amino acids. From germline, CDR1 is LGHNA and CDR2 YSLEER. V gave up 4 bases and J gave up 6 bases, with 13 bases separating them. CDR3 nucleotide sequence: TGCGCCAGCAGCCCCAACGGACTTATCAATGAGCAGTTCTTC. Translation gives CASSPNGLINEQFF.

V usage is TRBV18 and J usage is TRBJ1-6; 7 nucleotides line up with TRBD1. J lost 9 bases, V lost 3 bases, and 8 bases had no gene match. The CDR3 loop spans 15 amino acids. CDR1 and CDR2 from the germline V gene are KGHSH and LQKENI. In DNA form, the CDR3 reads TGTGCCAGCTCACCTCTAGGGGGCTTGAGTTCACCCCTCCACTTT. Translating it yields CASSPLGGLSSPLHF.

V gene TRBV3-1 (or the pseudogene TRBV3-2) combines with J gene TRBJ2-5; 10 bases map to TRBD2. V gave up 1 base and J gave up 5 bases; unmatched junction bases: 16. The CDR3 is 19 residues long. Germline lookup yields CDR1 LGHDT and CDR2 YNNKEL (reference sequence). CDR3 in DNA: TGTGCCAGCAGCCAAGCGAGGGGGGCTAGCGGGGGCGTACTGGAGACCCAGTACTTC. The encoded protein is CASSQARGASGGVLETQYF.

The chain links TRBV5-1 to TRBJ2-3, with 14 bases fitting TRBD2. This CDR3 region has 18 residues. From germline, CDR1 is SGHRS and CDR2 YFSETQ. Trimming cost V 4 bases and J 4 bases; bases outside gene matches: 11. CDR3 nucleotide sequence: TGCGCCAGCAGCCCCTCCCGGACTAGCGGGGGGTTGGCAGATACGCAGTATTTT. It is translated as CASSPSRTSGGLADTQYF.

The CDR3 DNA reads TGTGCCAGCAGCTTAGGGCCAGCGGCGGGCTACACCTTC. Translating gives CASSLGPAAGYTF. The chain has TRBV7-9 and TRBJ1-2; D unresolved. CDR1 and CDR2 (germline): SEHNR, FQNEAQ (reference sequence). V was cut by 1 base and J by 8 bases, with 11 bases left in between. The CDR3 is 13 residues long.

The V and J genes are TRBV10-3 and TRBJ2-2, with TRBD1 matching over 9 bases. V shed 8 bases and J 5 bases; nucleotides not matched to a gene: 12. The CDR3 length is 16 residues. Germline CDR1 and CDR2: ENHRY and SYGVKD. CDR3 sequence (DNA): TGTGCCATCGCGGGACAGGGTTTGAGTGTTACCGGGGAGCTGTTTTTT. It encodes CAIAGQGLSVTGELFF.